These 30 T cell receptor beta chains were all obtained from the same sample, sequenced in a study of PD-1 blockade in classical Hodgkin lymphoma. Time point: cycle 4 day 1 (C4D1), after 5 to 7 weeks of nivolumab. No patient escaped relapse after autologous stem cell transplantation, and brentuximab vedotin exposure varied. Measured with immunoSEQ multiplex PCR; TCRdb has only the in-frame clones, and not every one. The sample shows about 93,000 clones, around 80% of them seen only once. The source material was peripheral blood mononuclear cells (PBMCs), sampled before the fourth cycle of nivolumab. The source of these receptors is a human donor with classical Hodgkin lymphoma.

This clone was recorded a few times. The chain couples TRBV19 to TRBJ2-7; D is undetermined. Germline CDR1 LNHDA, CDR2 SQIVND (reference sequence). This CDR3 region has 16 residues. Between the trimmed V and J ends, which lost 5 bases and 6 bases, there was a span of 23 bases. CDR3 sequence (DNA): TGTGCCAGTAGTCCACTAAACAAAGGGTCTTCCGCCGAGCAGTACTTC. Amino acids: CASSPLNKGSSAEQYF.

V usage is TRBV5-1 and J usage is TRBJ2-3, with a tentative D call TRBD1 (5 bases). Between the trimmed V and J ends, which lost 4 bases and 6 bases, there was a span of 12 bases. This CDR3 is built from 13 residues. Per germline, CDR1 SGHRS and CDR2 YFSETQ. The CDR3 reads CASSRQFGDTQYF. CDR3 in DNA: TGCGCCAGCAGCCGACAGTTTGGGGATACGCAGTATTTT. The whole variable domain, filled in from reference TRBV5-1 and TRBJ2-3, reads KAGVTQTPRYLIKTRGQQVTLSCSPISGHRSVSWYQQTPGQGLQFLFEYFSETQRNKGNFPGRFSGRQFSNSRSEMNVSTLELGDSALYLCASSRQFGDTQYFGPGTRLTVL.

The chain joins TRBV12-2 to TRBJ2-1. TRBV12-2 is listed as a pseudogene. This CDR3 is 13 amino acids long. CDR3 residues: CASRLDAPNEQFF. The CDR3 nucleotides are TGTGCAAGTCGCTTGGACGCACCCAATGAGCAGTTCTTC.

In its sample, this clone was seen a few times. The chain carries TRBV13 and TRBJ2-4, with D hard to call. The CDR3 totals 16 residues. Trimming removed 5 bases at V and 0 bases at J, with 14 bases between. Germline V lookup: CDR1 PRHDT, CDR2 FYEKMQ (reference sequence). In nucleotides, the CDR3 is TGTGCCAGCAGCCCGTCGTGGTGGGTAGCCAAAAACATTCAGTACTTC. Protein sequence: CASSPSWWVAKNIQYF.

This clone was picked up a small number of times. V usage is TRBV14 and J usage is TRBJ2-3; a weak D match, TRBD2 (6 bases). The CDR3 length is 17 residues. V was cut by 0 bases and J by 2 bases, with 15 bases left in between. Per the germline V gene, CDR1 is SGHDN and CDR2 is FVKESK. CDR3 nucleotides: TGTGCCAGCAGCCAAGAATGGAGGGCTACAGTCACAGATACGCAGTATTTT. Protein product: CASSQEWRATVTDTQYF. The variable domain in full, completed from reference TRBV14 and TRBJ2-3, reads EAGVTQFPSHSVIEKGQTVTLRCDPISGHDNLYWYRRVMGKEIKFLLHFVKESKQDESGMPNNRFLAERTGGTYSTLKVQPAELEDSGVYFCASSQEWRATVTDTQYFGPGTRLTVL.

This rearrangement joins TRBV29-1 to TRBJ2-5; TRBD2 matches at 7 bases. The CDR3 is made up of 14 amino acids. Losses at the gene ends were 4 bases for V and 1 base for J; bases not matched to a gene: 6. Germline CDR1 SQVTM, CDR2 ANQGSEA. The CDR3 spells CSVARGDRQETQYF. The CDR3 DNA sequence: TGCAGCGTTGCCCGGGGGGATCGCCAAGAGACCCAGTACTTC.

The rearrangement uses TRBV6-6 and TRBJ1-5; D is unclear. Trimming took off 0 bases at V and 5 bases at J, with 14 bases between the two ends. Germline values: CDR1 MNHNY, CDR2 SVGAGI (reference sequence). The CDR3 runs 16 residues. In DNA form, the CDR3 reads TGTGCCAGCAGTTACTCCCAGCCCGAAGGTTATCAGCCCCAGCATTTT. It is translated as CASSYSQPEGYQPQHF.

The V and J genes are TRBV18 and TRBJ2-1; either TRBD1 or TRBD2 may supply D (5 bases each). V dropped 0 bases and J dropped 1 base, with 7 bases sitting between them. Per the germline V gene, CDR1 is KGHSH and CDR2 is LQKENI. CDR3 length: 15 residues. CDR3 protein: CASSPPGPSYNEQFF. CDR3 in DNA: TGTGCCAGCTCACCACCGGGACCGTCCTACAATGAGCAGTTCTTC.

The J gene is TRBJ1-2, the V gene TRBV7-9; unclear D gene. This CDR3 is 12 amino acids long. The V and J ends lost 1 base and 5 bases respectively, with 5 bases between them. Germline CDR1 and CDR2: SEHNR and FQNEAQ (reference sequence). CDR3 residues: CASSLGGYGYTF. The CDR3 region has the DNA TGTGCCAGCAGCTTAGGAGGGTATGGCTACACCTTC.

The chain uses TRBV6-6 and TRBJ2-2, with 9 bases lining up with TRBD1. V lost 6 bases and J lost 1; bases outside the gene matches: 3. CDR1 is MNHNY, CDR2 SVGAGI, per germline (reference sequence). The CDR3 runs 15 residues. The CDR3 bases are TGTGCCAGCAGCAAGGGACAGGGGAACACCGGGGAGCTGTTTTTT. Translating gives CASSKGQGNTGELFF.

The J gene is TRBJ2-1, the V gene TRBV18; TRBD2 matches at 7 bases. The CDR3 loop spans 15 amino acids. V lost 3 bases to trimming and J lost 4 bases; unmatched junction nucleotides: 6. Germline values: CDR1 KGHSH, CDR2 LQKENI. Here the CDR3 reads CASSPSQRGYNEQFF. In DNA form, the CDR3 reads TGTGCCAGCTCACCTTCACAGCGGGGATACAATGAGCAGTTCTTC.

The chain uses TRBV6-5 and TRBJ2-2; TRBD2 is a possible D gene (5 bases). Germline V lookup: CDR1 MNHEY, CDR2 SVGAGI. This CDR3 is built from 15 residues. The V gene lost 0 bases and the J gene lost 8 bases, with 13 bases spanning the gap. The CDR3 DNA sequence: TGTGCCAGCAGTTACTCGAGGGTTTTCACGGGGGAGCTGTTTTTT. This encodes CASSYSRVFTGELFF.

This chain links TRBV6-5 with TRBJ2-7; 8 nucleotides match TRBD1. Looked up from germline, CDR1 is MNHEY and CDR2 is SVGAGI. This CDR3 comprises 16 residues. With 1 base clipped from V and 6 bases from J, the junction kept 11 bases outside the gene matches. The CDR3 sequence: CASSYLSGTGRTEQYF. CDR3 nucleotides: TGTGCCAGCAGTTACTTGTCCGGGACAGGTAGGACCGAGCAGTACTTC.

The chain employs TRBV14 and TRBJ2-7; D unclear. Germline lookup yields CDR1 SGHDN and CDR2 FVKESK. The CDR3 sequence is 14 residues long. Trimming removed 2 bases at V and 0 bases at J, with 8 bases between. The CDR3 sequence: CASSQMAASYEQYF. The CDR3 coding sequence is TGTGCCAGCAGCCAAATGGCAGCCTCCTACGAGCAGTACTTC.

CDR3 nucleotide sequence: TGCGCCAGCGAATCCGATACGCAGTATTTT. Its protein is CASESDTQYF. The rearrangement joins TRBV10-1 to TRBJ2-3; no clear D gene. V gave up 8 bases and J gave up 6 bases, with 6 bases separating them. The germline CDR1 and CDR2 sequences are WNHNN and SYGVQD (reference sequence). CDR3 length: 10 amino acids.

The rearrangement links TRBV10-3 to TRBJ1-1, with D unresolved. V lost 3 bases, J lost 1 base, and 9 bases lay in between. There are 14 residues in the CDR3. The germline V gene encodes CDR1 ENHRY and CDR2 SYGVKD. CDR3 in DNA: TGTGCCATCAGTGAAATACCCGGGAACACTGAAGCTTTCTTT. As protein: CAISEIPGNTEAFF.

The chain employs TRBV5-4 and TRBJ2-5; 9 bases map to TRBD2. CDR1 is SGHNT and CDR2 is YYREEE in the germline V gene (reference sequence). This CDR3 contains 15 residues. V was clipped by 2 bases and J by 5 bases; unmatched bases: 7. The CDR3 region has the DNA TGTGCCAGCAGCTTCGGCGGGGGGGTCCTTGAGACCCAGTACTTC. This codes for CASSFGGGVLETQYF. Full variable domain (outside the CDR3, taken from reference TRBV5-4 and TRBJ2-5): ETGVTQSPTHLIKTRGQQVTLRCSSQSGHNTVSWYQQALGQGPQFIFQYYREEENGRGNFPPRFSGLQFPNYSSELNVNALELDDSALYLCASSFGGGVLETQYFGPGTRLLVL.

This chain connects TRBV5-1 to TRBJ1-2; 12 bases agree with TRBD1. V trimming: 3 bases; J trimming: 2 bases; junction bases outside the gene matches: 2. From germline, CDR1 is SGHRS and CDR2 YFSETQ. The CDR3 runs 15 residues. The CDR3 region has the DNA TGCGCCAGCAGCTCGGGACAGGGGGCGAACTATGGCTACACCTTC. This sequence encodes CASSSGQGANYGYTF.

The V and J genes are TRBV7-7 and TRBJ2-7; no reliable D call. This CDR3 is 13 amino acids long. V shed 1 base and J shed 5 bases, with 9 bases lying between them. Per the germline V gene, CDR1 is SSHAT and CDR2 is FNYEAQ (reference sequence). CDR3 loop: CASSLGLVDEQYF. CDR3 nucleotide sequence: TGTGCCAGCAGCTTAGGCTTGGTCGACGAGCAGTACTTC.

The chain has TRBV9 and TRBJ1-2; 10 bases are a match to TRBD1. V lost 0 bases, J lost 3 bases, and 11 bases stayed unmatched. CDR3 length equals 18 residues. Germline V CDR1 and CDR2: SGDLS, YYNGEE. The CDR3: CASSVGATGTGVDYGYTF. The CDR3 bases are TGTGCCAGCAGCGTAGGGGCAACGGGGACAGGGGTGGACTATGGCTACACCTTC.

The chain has TRBV9 and TRBJ1-5; weak D call: TRBD1 (5 bases). The V and J ends lost 4 bases and 7 bases respectively, with 15 bases between them. Per the germline V gene, CDR1 is SGDLS and CDR2 is YYNGEE. The CDR3 spans 14 residues. The CDR3 DNA is TGTGCCAGCAGCCCTGGGCTAGGGGAACAGCCCCAGCATTTT. Its translation: CASSPGLGEQPQHF.

The chain carries TRBV5-8 and TRBJ2-4, with unresolved D. Germline V gene lookup returns CDR1 SGHTS and CDR2 YDEGEE. The CDR3 runs to 17 residues. Trimming left V 4 bases short and J 1 base short, with 18 bases between. CDR3 nucleotide sequence: TGTGCCAGCAGCCCCGGCCCAGGTTTTGGGGCCAAAAACATTCAGTACTTC. Protein: CASSPGPGFGAKNIQYF.

This clone was detected many times. The chain links TRBV12-2 to TRBJ2-5; the table's D call, TRBD2, was not checked against the DNA. TRBV12-2 is a pseudogene. The CDR3 loop spans 16 amino acids. CDR3 DNA: TGTGCAAGTCGCCCTAGGACTAGCGGGAGGGGAGAGACCCAGTACTTC. Translating it yields CASRPRTSGRGETQYF.

This clone appeared a single time. The chain has TRBV5-1 and TRBJ1-2; no clear D gene. The CDR3 sequence is 14 residues long. The V gene's germline CDR1 is SGHRS and CDR2 YFSETQ. V was cut by 2 bases and J by 6 bases, with 14 bases left in between. The CDR3, as DNA: TGCGCCAGCAGCTTCCGGCCAAGCTACGATGGCTACACCTTC. Translated, it gives CASSFRPSYDGYTF.

This clone was picked up one time. The chain has TRBV6-1 and TRBJ1-1, with 9 bases matching TRBD1. Trimming took 0 bases from V and 5 from J; bases not matched to a gene: 10. The germline CDR1 and CDR2 sequences are MNHNS and SASEGT. CDR3 size: 17 residues. CDR3 bases: TGTGCCAGCAGTGAAGCGAGAGAACAGGGGGCGAAGACTGAAGCTTTCTTT. This translates into CASSEAREQGAKTEAFF.

This chain uses TRBV5-1 with TRBJ2-7; 9 nucleotides agree with TRBD1. V dropped 7 bases and J dropped 5; count of bases not matched to a gene: 10. This CDR3 is 14 amino acids long. The V gene's germline CDR1 is SGHRS and CDR2 YFSETQ. CDR3 coding DNA: TGCGCCAGCGAAGATGGGACAGGGTATGACGAGCAGTACTTC. It yields the protein CASEDGTGYDEQYF.

The chain joins TRBV10-3 to TRBJ2-3, with D perhaps TRBD1 (6 bases). CDR1 and CDR2 from the germline V gene are ENHRY and SYGVKD. The CDR3 totals 17 residues. Trimming took off 2 bases at V and 0 bases at J, with 15 bases between the two ends. The CDR3 coding sequence is TGTGCCATCAGTGAGAGTAGCTGGGGGCTTAGCACAGATACGCAGTATTTT. It translates to CAISESSWGLSTDTQYF.

The V gene is TRBV11-2, the J gene TRBJ2-3; D possibly corresponds to TRBD2 (5 bases). Trimming left V 5 bases short and J 2 bases short, with 14 bases between. CDR1 and CDR2 (germline): SGHAT, FQNNGV. The CDR3 runs to 15 residues. CDR3 DNA: TGTGCCAGCAGCCAATCCGGGGTTTACACAGATACGCAGTATTTT. Amino acid sequence: CASSQSGVYTDTQYF.

This clone was counted only a few times. The chain employs TRBV27 and TRBJ2-1; no clear D gene. The CDR3 length is 16 residues. Germline lookup yields CDR1 MNHEY and CDR2 SMNVEV (reference sequence). The V end was cut by 6 bases, the J end by 0 bases, with 15 bases between. CDR3: CASSLRTINSYNEQFF. Written as DNA, the CDR3 is TGTGCCAGCAGCTTACGGACGATAAACTCCTACAATGAGCAGTTCTTC.

This clone was found once. The V gene is TRBV14, the J gene TRBJ2-3; 10 bases match TRBD2. V lost 3 bases, J lost 6 bases, and 6 bases stayed unmatched. This CDR3 region has 15 residues. Per germline, CDR1 SGHDN and CDR2 FVKESK. The CDR3 DNA reads as TGTGCCAGCAGCCAGGTGACTAGCGGGTGGGATACGCAGTATTTT. Its protein product is CASSQVTSGWDTQYF. The full variable domain, with the rest looked up from reference TRBV14 and TRBJ2-3, is EAGVTQFPSHSVIEKGQTVTLRCDPISGHDNLYWYRRVMGKEIKFLLHFVKESKQDESGMPNNRFLAERTGGTYSTLKVQPAELEDSGVYFCASSQVTSGWDTQYFGPGTRLTVL.